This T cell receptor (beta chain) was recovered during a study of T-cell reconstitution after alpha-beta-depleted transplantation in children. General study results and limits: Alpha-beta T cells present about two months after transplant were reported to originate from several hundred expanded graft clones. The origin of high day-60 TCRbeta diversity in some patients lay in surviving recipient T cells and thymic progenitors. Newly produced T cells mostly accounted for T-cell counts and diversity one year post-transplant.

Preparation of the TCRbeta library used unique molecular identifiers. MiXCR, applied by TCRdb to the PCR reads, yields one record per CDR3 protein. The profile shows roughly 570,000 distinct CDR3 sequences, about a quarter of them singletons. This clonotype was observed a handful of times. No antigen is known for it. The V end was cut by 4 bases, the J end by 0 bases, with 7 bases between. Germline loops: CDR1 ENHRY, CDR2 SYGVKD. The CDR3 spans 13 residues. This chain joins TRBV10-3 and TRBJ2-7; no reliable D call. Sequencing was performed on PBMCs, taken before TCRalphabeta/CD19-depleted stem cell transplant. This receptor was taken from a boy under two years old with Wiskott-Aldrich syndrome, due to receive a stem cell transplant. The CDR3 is CAISGQYSYEQYF. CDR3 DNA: TGTGCCATCAGTGGCCAATACTCCTACGAGCAGTACTTC.